Many counts were recorded for the clone carrying this TCR beta chain. Its specificity is not known. The data were taken from a study of blood T cells in healthy people across ages. Overall study findings and caveats: Higher diversity and more naive CD4+ cells were features of long-lived donors, compared to aged donors. Considered underestimates were the diversity estimates obtained from one million T cells. There was no known CMV status for donors, so expanded clonotype changes were possibly confounded.

Germline-derived CDR1 and CDR2 are MNHEY and SVGEGT. The CDR3 extends over 16 amino acids. After removal of 6 bases from V and 2 bases from J, the junction contained 10 bases not matched to a gene. A second roughly 6 to 11 cycle PCR used barcoded and J-beta primers. TCRdb reprocessed the 5' RACE reads with MiXCR, giving one entry per CDR3 protein. The data contain 590,000 or so distinct CDR3 sequences, less than 35% of them singletons. V and J are TRBV6-2 or TRBV6-3 and TRBJ2-1, with TRBD1 identical over 7 bases. Material for sequencing was blood. The source is a woman of 80 years or more in good health. CDR3: CASRKKAQGAYNEQFF. The CDR3 DNA sequence: TGTGCCAGCAGAAAAAAGGCCCAGGGGGCCTACAATGAGCAGTTCTTC.